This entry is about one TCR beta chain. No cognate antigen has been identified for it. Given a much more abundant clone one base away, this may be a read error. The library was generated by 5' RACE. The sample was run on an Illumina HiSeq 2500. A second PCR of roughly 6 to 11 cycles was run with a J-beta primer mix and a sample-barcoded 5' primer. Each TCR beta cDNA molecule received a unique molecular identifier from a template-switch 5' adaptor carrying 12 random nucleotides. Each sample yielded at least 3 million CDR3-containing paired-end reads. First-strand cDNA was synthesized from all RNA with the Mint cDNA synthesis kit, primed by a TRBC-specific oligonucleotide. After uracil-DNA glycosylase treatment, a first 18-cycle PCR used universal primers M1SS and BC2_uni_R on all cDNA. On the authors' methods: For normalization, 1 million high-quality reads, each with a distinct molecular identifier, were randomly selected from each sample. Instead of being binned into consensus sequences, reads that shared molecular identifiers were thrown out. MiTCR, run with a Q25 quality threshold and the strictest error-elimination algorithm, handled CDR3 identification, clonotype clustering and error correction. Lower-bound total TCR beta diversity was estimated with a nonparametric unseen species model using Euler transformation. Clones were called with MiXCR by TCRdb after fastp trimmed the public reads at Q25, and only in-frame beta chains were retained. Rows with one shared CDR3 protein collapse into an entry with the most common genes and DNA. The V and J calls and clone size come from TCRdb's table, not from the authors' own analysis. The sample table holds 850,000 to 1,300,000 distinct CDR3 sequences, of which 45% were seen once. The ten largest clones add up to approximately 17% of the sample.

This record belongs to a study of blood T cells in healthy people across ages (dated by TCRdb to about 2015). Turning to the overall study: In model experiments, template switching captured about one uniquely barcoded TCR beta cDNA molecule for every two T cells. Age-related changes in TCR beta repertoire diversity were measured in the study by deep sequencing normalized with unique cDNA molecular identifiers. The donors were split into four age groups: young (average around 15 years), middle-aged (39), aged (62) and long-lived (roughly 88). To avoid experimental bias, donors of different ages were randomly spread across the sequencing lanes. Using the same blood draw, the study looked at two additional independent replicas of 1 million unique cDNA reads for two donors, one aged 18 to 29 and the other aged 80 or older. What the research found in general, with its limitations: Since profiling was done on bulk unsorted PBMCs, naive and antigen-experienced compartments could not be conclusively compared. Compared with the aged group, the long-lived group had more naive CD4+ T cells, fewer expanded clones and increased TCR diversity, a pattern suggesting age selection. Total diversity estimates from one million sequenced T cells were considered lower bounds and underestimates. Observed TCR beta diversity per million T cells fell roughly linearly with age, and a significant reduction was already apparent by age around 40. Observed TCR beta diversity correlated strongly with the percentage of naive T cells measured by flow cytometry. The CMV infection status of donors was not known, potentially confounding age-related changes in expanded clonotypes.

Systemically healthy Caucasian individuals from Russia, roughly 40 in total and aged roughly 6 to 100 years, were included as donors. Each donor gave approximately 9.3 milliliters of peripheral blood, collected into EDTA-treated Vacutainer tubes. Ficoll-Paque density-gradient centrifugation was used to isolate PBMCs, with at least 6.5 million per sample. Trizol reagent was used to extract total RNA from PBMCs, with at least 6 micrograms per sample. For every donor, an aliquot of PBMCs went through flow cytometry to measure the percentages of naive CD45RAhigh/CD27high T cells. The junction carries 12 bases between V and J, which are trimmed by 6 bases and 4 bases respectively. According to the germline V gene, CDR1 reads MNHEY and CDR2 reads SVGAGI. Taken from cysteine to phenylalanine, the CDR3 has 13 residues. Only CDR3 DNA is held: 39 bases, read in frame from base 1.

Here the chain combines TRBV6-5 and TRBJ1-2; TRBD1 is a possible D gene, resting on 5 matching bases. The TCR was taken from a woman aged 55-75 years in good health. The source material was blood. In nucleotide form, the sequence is TGTGCCAGCAGCCGCGGGACGGTCTATGGCTACACCTTC. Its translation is CASSRGTVYGYTF.